This entry describes one T cell receptor (beta chain). This clone's antigen is unknown. Base qualities are not recorded, but no much larger clone differs from it by a single base. The cohort comprised 666 healthy bone marrow donors. All cohort members were sampled while nominally healthy, although unrecorded immune exposures were likely present. The donor tested CMV seronegative, placing the donor among the 300 to 450 seronegative members of the cohort. Each donor provided a peripheral blood sample, and peripheral blood mononuclear cells were used for TCR beta sequencing. The Qiagen DNeasy Blood Extraction Kit was used to extract genomic DNA from the blood cell samples. The CDR3 covers 14 residues, taking in both the cysteine and the phenylalanine. Only the CDR3 DNA is retained, 42 bases long and in frame from the first base. Via the germline V gene, CDR1 is MRHNA and CDR2 SNTAGT. V drops 4 bases and J drops 3 bases, leaving 13 bases in between.

These data originate in a study of cytomegalovirus exposure and HLA in healthy donors (TCRdb year 2017). A note on the overall study: According to an earlier analysis of several hundred of the donors, 150 million to 200 million T cells yielded 120 million or so unique TCR beta sequences and about 280 Gb of sequence data. Roughly 290 gigabases of sequencing data and around 88 million unique TCR sequences made up an early release that covered approximately 700 HLA-typed donors. Of the roughly 410 genotyped donors, roughly 76% were placed in the genetic ancestry cluster associated with self-reported Caucasian donors. The study aimed to test whether signatures of past pathogen exposure could be identified by cataloging public T cell receptors. The T cell repertoires of 666 subjects were profiled by immunosequencing and related to cytomegalovirus serostatus. In addition to the first cohort of roughly 670 subjects, a separate validation cohort of 130 or so different subjects was used. The study combined high-throughput TCR immunosequencing, statistical association of individual TCRs with disease status, and machine learning to predict cytomegalovirus infection status. A later analysis re-analyzed previously published TCR beta repertoires from 666 donors and added high-resolution HLA genotyping to study TCR occurrence patterns. In the later analysis, no new phenotypic data were used to find candidate immune exposures; instead, reliance was placed on TCR beta sequences and their occurrence across donors. In an earlier analysis of roughly 580 of the donors, high-throughput TCR beta sequencing was used to judge whether each TCR beta V gene segment behaved as functional or pseudogenic. Donor age, sex, ethnicity and CMV serostatus were compiled together with the repertoire data. A later genetic analysis took genome-wide SNP genotypes for about 55% of the 666 donors and used that subset as a discovery cohort. Every repertoire in the discovery cohort had been generated on one and the same sequencing platform. Class I and class II HLA loci were covered by the typing at four-digit resolution. The number of typed donors differed by locus: roughly 620-630 for A, B, C, DRB1 and DQB1; 500 to 550 for DQA1; some 590 for DPA1; and about 450 for DPB1. Four to six DR-DQ haplotypes were handled as single units for association and clustering because linkage in the cohort was strong. Among around 400 genotyped donors of the cohort, an average of about 240,000 unique TCR beta nucleotide sequences were sequenced per donor, 15% to 20% of them non-productive. What the study reported, not specific to this receptor: A total of about 180 TCR beta chains were listed by the study as associated with cytomegalovirus. In a later analysis, the rate of TCR association differed among HLA loci, with DRB1 alleles having the most associated TCRs and HLA-C alleles having the fewest. Linkage disequilibrium might explain the correlated functional status among segregating V segments, but an unknown experimental factor could not be ruled out. In a later genetic analysis, a missense DCLRE1C variant was associated with V-gene and J-gene trimming of TCR beta chains, and the association was replicated in an independent cohort. CMV serostatus was the only immune exposure information available for the cohort. At a false discovery rate of 0.05, a later analysis linked about 17,000 TCR beta sequences to specific HLA alleles. Cytomegalovirus status was reported to be diagnosed by the classifier with high specificity and sensitivity in both the original and validation cohorts. Because some donors lacked HLA typing at each locus, the association tests relied only on the typed subset. This cohort had only TCR beta chains sequenced, and the lack of alpha or paired-chain data limited which features could be detected. Broadly in line with IMGT annotations, most TCR beta V segments showed up in productive rearrangements about 90% or about 30% of the time in an earlier analysis of under 700 of the donors. A further reported finding was that TCR beta sequences accurately predicted the HLA-A and HLA-B alleles for most subjects in the first cohort. A later analysis reported that several top co-occurrence clusters appeared linked to parvovirus B19, influenza, CMV and Epstein-Barr virus. Some IMGT-functional V segments, including TRBV6-2 and TRBV6-3, could not be told apart with the 87-base-pair reads, so those segments were excluded. The sequencing pipeline was judged likely to have produced a cluster of highly shared sequence variants as a technical artifact. Presence/absence analyses assumed roughly uniform sequencing depth across donors, an assumption that may not hold. A later genetic analysis reported fewer N-insertions in productive TCRs among donors in an Asian-associated ancestry cluster than the approximately 670-donor mean. Most TCR sequences were observed very rarely across donors, whereas some public TCRs were present in many individuals. When HLA alleles, especially DR and DQ, strongly co-occurred, attributing TCR associations to individual alleles was difficult. According to the authors, the approach could potentially be generalized to other disease states and immunological phenotypes. In vitro tests confirmed that a few of the cytomegalovirus-associated TCR beta chains recognize cytomegalovirus antigens. According to a later analysis, most CMV-associated TCR beta chains appeared to be HLA-restricted, and the HLA associations seemed to be driven largely by CMV exposure. The earlier analysis of a few hundred of the donors excluded some 15 rarely observed V segments, including chromosome 9 orphons, because counts were too low. A later analysis found that HLA-associated TCR beta chains were more clonally expanded and had lower generation probabilities than equally common non-associated chains.

Libraries came from the immunoSEQ multiplex PCR assay. A mixture of 60 forward primers for TCR Vbeta segments and 13 reverse primers for TCR Jbeta segments was used in the multiplex PCR. The CDR3 region of rearranged TCR beta genes was amplified from genomic DNA by a multiplex PCR assay. The Illumina HiSeq System was used to sequence the amplified TCR beta libraries as 87-base-pair reads. Turning to the authors' computational methods: A later analysis counted approximately 74 million unique TCR beta chains across the 600 to 850 repertoires, and 10 million to 11 million of these chains were shared by at least two donors. To remove PCR and sequencing errors, raw reads were error-corrected and collapsed into unique sequences using a nearest-neighbor algorithm that merged closely related sequences. To assign V, D and J gene segments, CDR3 sequences were aligned to IMGT reference sequences. For a sequence to be retained, at least a six-nucleotide match to both a V gene segment and a J gene segment was required. Rearrangements were classified as productive when the CDR3 lacked stop codons and remained in frame with V and J, and all other rearrangements were classified as non-productive. Following IMGT convention, CDR3 was defined as the stretch from the second conserved V-encoded cysteine up to the conserved J-encoded phenylalanine. Sequences without an unambiguous match to a single V gene segment were excluded from the earlier analysis of over 500 of the donors. In an earlier analysis of around 600 of the donors, V segments were called functional above 56.7% productive rearrangements and were called segregating when the between-donor standard deviation exceeded 5%. A statistical classification framework was built to diagnose cytomegalovirus status from the catalog of TCR beta chain sequences. A later analysis assigned V and J genes by comparing TCR nucleotide sequences with IMGT/GENE-DB human TR gene sequences. A later analysis assigned CDR3 sequences and most-parsimonious VDJ recombination scenarios with the TCRdist pipeline. In a later analysis, every TCR beta chain was defined by the combination of its CDR3 amino acid sequence and its V-gene family, and reads without a unique V-gene family were dropped. In a later analysis, fewer than 600 highly shared, low-generation-probability nucleotide sequences were removed to address suspected cross-contamination and a sequencing artifact. A later analysis calculated a clonal expansion index for each public chain from normalized within-repertoire ranks of inferred template counts. In a later analysis, generation probabilities were computed with a VDJ recombination model fitted to out-of-frame rearrangements, and the resulting probabilities were checked against IGoR. In a later analysis, TCR-TCR, TCR-HLA and TCR-CMV co-occurrence was scored with hypergeometric tests, and a repertoire-size bias correction was applied to TCR pairs. In a later analysis, false discovery rates were estimated by permuting HLA or CMV assignments 20 times. A later analysis grouped co-occurring TCRs with DBSCAN, adding TCRdist sequence similarity when clustering within HLA-allele-positive subsets. For co-occurrence clustering, repertoires with fewer than 30,000 or more than 120,000 public chains were excluded, along with about five repertoires with anomalous nucleotide sharing. TCRdb provides this immuneACCESS table in a form limited to in-frame rearrangements. Some clones are lacking; in checked studies, under half of them reflect an unresolved V gene, and why the rest are absent is not known. V, J and clone size derive from that table, while D and trimming were established from the DNA sequence. Counted in this sample were 100,000 or so clones; about 63% of them appeared once. The ten top clones hold roughly 6.3% of the sample.

Sequencing used PBMCs. This clonotype originated in a woman under 40 in good health and CMV-seronegative. The rearranged chain carries TRBV6-4 and TRBJ2-7; 5 matching bases give a weak D call of TRBD1. The nucleotide sequence reads TGTGCCAGCAGTGTGGACCAGGGCGGCTACGAGCAGTACTTC. This translates into CASSVDQGGYEQYF.